Below, one TCR beta chain is given with its context. It was with 60 Vbeta and 13 Jbeta primers that the PCR ran. Method: immunoSEQ multiplex PCR; TCRdb's copy keeps in-frame clones and lacks some. In the table there are under 85,000 clones, around 80% of which are singletons. This entry comes from a study of cytomegalovirus exposure and HLA in healthy donors. At the level of the study: A prior study identified over 100 million unique TCR beta sequences from about 180 million T cells.

The CDR3 has 15 amino acids. CDR1 and CDR2 (germline): GTSNPN, SVGIG (reference sequence). V was clipped by 2 bases and J by 2 bases; unmatched bases: 6. The clonotype was recovered from a woman aged 30 to 39 in good health and CMV-seronegative. Sequencing was performed on PBMCs. This chain links TRBV30 with TRBJ1-1, with TRBD1 matching over 9 bases. CDR3 sequence: CAWSYPDRGNTEAFF. CDR3 coding DNA: TGTGCCTGGAGTTATCCGGACAGGGGAAACACTGAAGCTTTCTTT.